This T cell receptor beta chain stems from a study of T cell responses to AZD1222 COVID-19 vaccine. Assay used: immunoSEQ multiplex PCR; TCRdb lists only in-frame clones, some missing. The top ten hold 1.5% to 2.5% of the sample, which has 180,000 or so clones, nearly 95% seen once. This clonotype originated in an adult who received the AZD1222 COVID-19 vaccine. Material: peripheral blood, obtained 28 days after the second AZD1222 dose.

The CDR3 region is CASSYKADSNQPQHF. The CDR3 DNA is TGTGCCAGCAGTTACAAGGCGGATAGCAATCAGCCCCAGCATTTT. The chain recombines TRBV6-5 with TRBJ1-5, with D uncertain. The CDR3 is 15 residues long. The V gene lost 2 bases and the J gene lost 0 bases, with 8 bases spanning the gap. Germline assignment: CDR1 MNHEY and CDR2 SVGAGI.